This is a list of T cell receptor beta chains from one sample in a study of CD8 T cells in Susac syndrome. TCRdb redid the calling of the immunoSEQ multiplex PCR reads with MiXCR, one entry per CDR3 protein. This sample has approximately 200,000 distinct CDR3 sequences, with around 95% found just once. Specimen: CD4+ T cells from PBMCs. Receptors were obtained from a human donor with multiple sclerosis. CDR3s include the opening cysteine and the closing phenylalanine or tryptophan. Each record gives: V gene, D gene, CDR3 protein. D genes are given only for firm matches.

v_gene: TRBV20-1
d_gene: -
CDR3aa: CSASGSSYNEQFF

v_gene: TRBV19
d_gene: -
CDR3aa: CASSLGETYEQYF

v_gene: TRBV3-1
d_gene: -
CDR3aa: CASSLGPEPQHF

v_gene: TRBV3-1
d_gene: TRBD1
CDR3aa: CASSQVYRGDTEAFF

v_gene: TRBV2
d_gene: -
CDR3aa: CASTEDTEAFF

v_gene: TRBV12-3/TRBV12-4
d_gene: TRBD1
CDR3aa: CASSSWDRGPDGYTF

v_gene: TRBV20-1
d_gene: -
CDR3aa: CSARDTTNEQFF

v_gene: TRBV9
d_gene: -
CDR3aa: CASSVELSGPQHF

v_gene: TRBV7-6
d_gene: -
CDR3aa: CASSLGPQNEKLFF

v_gene: TRBV20-1
d_gene: -
CDR3aa: CSARGTGRNNSPLHF

v_gene: TRBV25-1
d_gene: TRBD1
CDR3aa: CASSEGQTEAFF

v_gene: TRBV12-3/TRBV12-4
d_gene: -
CDR3aa: CASSPAPGYGYTF

v_gene: TRBV4-2
d_gene: TRBD1
CDR3aa: CASSEGGQGRYNEQFF

v_gene: TRBV9
d_gene: -
CDR3aa: CASSTRDTNYGYTF

v_gene: TRBV30
d_gene: TRBD1
CDR3aa: CAWNRGKDTEAFF

v_gene: TRBV5-1
d_gene: -
CDR3aa: CASSLGQGSADIQYF

v_gene: TRBV29-1
d_gene: -
CDR3aa: CSVSPGLSYNEQFF

v_gene: TRBV29-1
d_gene: TRBD2
CDR3aa: CSVASGATQETQYF

v_gene: TRBV20-1
d_gene: -
CDR3aa: CSARDLRGDQETQYF

v_gene: TRBV29-1
d_gene: -
CDR3aa: CSVAEGGVETQYF

v_gene: TRBV7-3
d_gene: TRBD1
CDR3aa: CASSPDGQGGQYSPLHF

v_gene: TRBV12-3/TRBV12-4
d_gene: TRBD2
CDR3aa: CASSPSGEGTQYF

v_gene: TRBV2
d_gene: TRBD1
CDR3aa: CASSPRTGQNIQYF

v_gene: TRBV12-3/TRBV12-4
d_gene: -
CDR3aa: CASSGTPGAYTF

v_gene: TRBV13
d_gene: TRBD2
CDR3aa: CASSLRLSGGTDTQYF

v_gene: TRBV11-2
d_gene: -
CDR3aa: CASSDRGLHNEQFF

v_gene: TRBV4-2
d_gene: TRBD1
CDR3aa: CASSQDKGAGANVLTF